The present TCR beta chain was sequenced within a study of cytomegalovirus exposure and HLA in healthy donors. At the level of the study: Among about 179 million T cells, an earlier analysis found roughly 110 million unique TCR beta sequences. Findings of the study overall: Cytomegalovirus association was listed for 170 or so TCR beta chains. In a later analysis, TCR beta V- and J-gene trimming showed a link to a missense DCLRE1C variant.

This clone was picked up a small number of times. Its antigen is as yet unknown. The germline V and J ends were trimmed by 2 bases and 1 base, with 15 bases remaining between them. This CDR3 region has 16 residues. The germline V gene has CDR1 SNHLY and CDR2 FYNNEI. Primers for the PCR totalled 60 Vbeta and 13 Jbeta. Some clones are missing from TCRdb's copy, which holds only in-frame ones; the method was immunoSEQ multiplex PCR. Of about 220,000 clones listed, 65% to 75% are singletons. The receptor comes from a woman aged 25 to 45 in good health and CMV-seronegative. This chain connects TRBV2 to TRBJ2-7; maybe TRBD2 (6 bases). The sequencing sample was made of PBMCs. The chain's CDR3 is CASSEFAAGRSYEQYF. In DNA, the CDR3 is TGTGCCAGCAGTGAATTTGCGGCAGGGAGGTCCTACGAGCAGTACTTC.